Below, 24 T cell receptor beta chains from the same sample are listed, as sequenced in a study of blood T cell repertoires in COVID-19. The data were produced by immunoSEQ multiplex PCR, yet TCRdb's version contains in-frame clones alone and is incomplete. The sample lists approximately 41,000 clones; approximately 88% were seen once. The sequenced material came from peripheral blood. These receptors all stem from a woman in her forties with acute or convalescent COVID-19.

This chain joins TRBV28 and TRBJ2-7, with D perhaps TRBD1 (6 bases). Per the germline V gene, CDR1 is MDHEN and CDR2 is SYDVKM. Trimming took off 7 bases at V and 9 bases at J, with 19 bases between the two ends. The CDR3 consists of 13 residues. The CDR3 DNA reads TGTGCCAGCACCACCGGGCAGGGGCGTTGGCAGTACTTC. Amino acid sequence: CASTTGQGRWQYF. Full variable domain (outside the CDR3, taken from reference TRBV28 and TRBJ2-7): DVKVTQSSRYLVKRTGEKVFLECVQDMDHENMFWYRQDPGLGLRLIYFSYDVKMKEKGDIPEGYSVSREKKERFSLILESASTNQTSMYLCASTTGQGRWQYFGPGTRLTVT.

The chain recombines TRBV9 with TRBJ1-3; TRBD1 matches 10 bases. The V gene end was trimmed by 4 bases and the J gene end by 3 bases; junction bases not matched to a gene: 10. Germline V gene lookup returns CDR1 SGDLS and CDR2 YYNGEE. The CDR3 runs to 17 residues. This chain's CDR3 is CASSLGRRDRGGNTIYF. The DNA of the CDR3 is TGTGCCAGCAGCTTGGGTCGACGGGACAGGGGTGGAAACACCATATATTTT.

The chain links TRBV27 to TRBJ2-2; D is unresolved. Germline V lookup: CDR1 MNHEY, CDR2 SMNVEV (reference sequence). The CDR3 contains 13 residues. The V and J ends lost 4 bases and 2 bases respectively, with 5 bases between them. DNA of the CDR3: TGTGCCAGCAGTTCGCGAAACACCGGGGAGCTGTTTTTT. Amino acids: CASSSRNTGELFF.

The chain is built from TRBV5-1 and TRBJ1-2; TRBD1 matches 8 bases. Trimming removed 3 bases from V and 1 base from J; junction bases left unmatched: 2. The CDR3 length is 14 residues. Germline V lookup: CDR1 SGHRS, CDR2 YFSETQ. The CDR3 loop reads CASSSTGDNYGYTF. CDR3 nucleotide sequence: TGCGCCAGCAGCTCGACAGGGGATAACTATGGCTACACCTTC.

This clone occurred once. This chain joins TRBV27 and TRBJ1-2; 10 bases are shared with TRBD1. CDR1 is MNHEY, CDR2 SMNVEV, per germline (reference sequence). This CDR3 spans 15 amino acids. With V trimmed by 5 bases and J by 4 bases, 7 bases remained unmatched. CDR3 sequence (DNA): TGTGCCAGCAGTATAAATCGGGACAGGGGCTATGGCTACACCTTC. This codes for CASSINRDRGYGYTF.

The rearrangement joins TRBV9 to TRBJ2-7; possible D gene TRBD1, 5 bases. Germline V CDR1 and CDR2: SGDLS, YYNGEE. V was cut by 5 bases and J by 3 bases, with 12 bases left in between. The CDR3 sequence is 13 residues long. The CDR3 loop is CASSKTGSYEQYF. For the CDR3, the DNA is TGTGCCAGCAGTAAAACAGGAAGCTACGAGCAGTACTTC. The entire variable domain, with the rest obtained from reference TRBV9 and TRBJ2-7, is as follows: DSGVTQTPKHLITATGQRVTLRCSPRSGDLSVYWYQQSLDQGLQFLIQYYNGEERAKGNILERFSAQQFPDLHSELNLSSLELGDSALYFCASSKTGSYEQYFGPGTRLTVT.

V is TRBV5-1 and J is TRBJ1-2; 10 bases are shared with TRBD1. V gave up 3 bases and J gave up 4 bases; unmatched junction bases: 12. The length of the CDR3 is 17 residues. From germline, CDR1 is SGHRS and CDR2 YFSETQ. The CDR3 DNA sequence: TGCGCCAGCAGCTCGGGCATACGGGACAGGGGAAGCTATGGCTACACCTTC. It encodes CASSSGIRDRGSYGYTF.

This clone was counted a few times. The chain links TRBV7-8 to TRBJ1-1, with D perhaps matching TRBD1 (6 bases). V gave up 4 bases and J gave up 1 base, with 13 bases separating them. Germline V CDR1 and CDR2: SGHVS, FQNEAQ. This CDR3 comprises 15 residues. The CDR3 loop reads CASSSRGTWNTEAFF. In nucleotides, the CDR3 is TGTGCCAGCAGCTCGAGAGGGACATGGAACACTGAAGCTTTCTTT.

This clone came up a few times. The rearrangement joins TRBV5-8 to TRBJ1-5; 11 nucleotides agree with TRBD1. The CDR3 extends over 19 amino acids. Trimming cost V 4 bases and J 0 bases; bases outside gene matches: 12. Germline-derived CDR1 and CDR2 are SGHTS and YDEGEE. The CDR3 nucleotides are TGTGCCAGCAGCCCAGAGGGGACAGGGGGTTTTTATAGCAATCAGCCCCAGCATTTT. It specifies CASSPEGTGGFYSNQPQHF.

This clone was picked up one time. The V gene is TRBV27, the J gene TRBJ2-2, with no clear D. In germline, CDR1 is MNHEY, CDR2 SMNVEV (reference sequence). The CDR3 extends over 14 amino acids. The ends were cut back, 5 bases at V and 5 bases at J, with 12 bases in the middle. The CDR3 protein is CASSPLPKTGELFF. CDR3 DNA: TGTGCCAGCAGTCCACTCCCCAAAACCGGGGAGCTGTTTTTT.

This clone was observed a few times. The V and J genes are TRBV4-3 and TRBJ2-3; 9 bases map to TRBD2. The CDR3 loop spans 15 amino acids. From germline, CDR1 is LGHNA and CDR2 YSLEER. The J segment lost 0 bases and the V segment lost 4 bases, leaving 2 bases of the junction unmatched. CDR3 coding DNA: TGCGCCAGCAGCCGGGGACTAGCTAGCACAGATACGCAGTATTTT. Residues: CASSRGLASTDTQYF.

This clone was seen once. V usage is TRBV20-1 and J usage is TRBJ1-4; tentative D call: TRBD1 (6 bases). CDR3 length equals 14 residues. V lost 3 bases and J lost 3, with 11 bases in between. The germline gives CDR1 DFQATT, CDR2 SNEGSKA (reference sequence). The CDR3 region has the DNA TGCAGTGCTAGTAGGGGGTTGGCTAATGAAAAACTGTTTTTT. It is translated as CSASRGLANEKLFF.

This chain joins TRBV3-1 (or the pseudogene TRBV3-2) and TRBJ2-3; 9 bases fit TRBD1. Germline CDR1 and CDR2: LGHDT and YNNKEL (reference sequence). V shed 1 base, J shed 6 bases, and the junction held 8 bases outside the gene matches. The CDR3 is 16 amino acids. As DNA, the CDR3 is TGTGCCAGCAGCCAAGCATTGGCACAGGGGGCCGATACGCAGTATTTT. Its translation is CASSQALAQGADTQYF.

The CDR3 DNA sequence: TGCGCCAGCAGCCAGGCCGTCCTCGGGGGGACCTACAATGAGCAGTTCTTC. Translation: CASSQAVLGGTYNEQFF. V usage is TRBV10-1 and J usage is TRBJ2-1, with 7 bases lining up with TRBD2. The CDR3 is 17 residues long. Germline V lookup: CDR1 WNHNN, CDR2 SYGVQD (reference sequence). V dropped 6 bases and J dropped 2; count of bases not matched to a gene: 13.

V gene TRBV14 combines with J gene TRBJ2-4; D call uncertain. This CDR3 contains 14 residues. Germline assignment: CDR1 SGHDN and CDR2 FVKESK. Trimming pared 3 bases from V and 3 bases from J, leaving 9 bases between. The CDR3 DNA reads as TGTGCCAGCAGCCACCCGGGTGGCAAAAACATTCAGTACTTC. Residues: CASSHPGGKNIQYF.

The chain has TRBV12-3 or TRBV12-4 and TRBJ1-6; D gene ambiguous. The CDR3 spans 11 residues. V lost 6 bases to trimming and J lost 8 bases, with 5 bases between them. DNA of the CDR3: TGTGCCAGCAGCCAATATTCACCCCTCCACTTT. This sequence encodes CASSQYSPLHF.

The chain carries TRBV9 and TRBJ2-3; 8 nucleotides line up with TRBD2. Germline CDR1 SGDLS, CDR2 YYNGEE. The CDR3 runs to 14 residues. The trim removed 4 bases at V and 0 bases at J, leaving 1 base unmatched. CDR3 sequence (DNA): TGTGCCAGCAGCCGGGGGGGTAGCACAGATACGCAGTATTTT. Its protein is CASSRGGSTDTQYF.

Details on this clone: The final CDR3 position lacks the conserved phenylalanine or tryptophan, pointing to a likely read error. The DNA is left out, because the CDR3 cannot be placed on it with certainty; the CDR3 is given as TCRdb lists it. V gene TRBV10-1 combines with J gene TRBJ2-3; TRBD2, the table's D call, was not compared with the DNA. Ends included, the CDR3 has 10 residues. Germline V gene sequence: CDR1 WNHNN, CDR2 SYGVQD (reference sequence). The CDR3 loop reads CASSVAGPSI.

The chain carries TRBV13 and TRBJ2-1; 12 nucleotides agree with TRBD2. V gave up 5 bases and J gave up 4 bases; unmatched junction bases: 3. This CDR3 has 15 residues. The germline gives CDR1 PRHDT, CDR2 FYEKMQ (reference sequence). In DNA, the CDR3 is TGTGCCAGCAGCGGGACTAGCGGGCATTACAATGAGCAGTTCTTC. This encodes CASSGTSGHYNEQFF.

This clone was seen only once. V usage is TRBV5-4 and J usage is TRBJ2-5; TRBD2 matches 14 bases. Germline V gene data show CDR1 as SGHNT and CDR2 as YYREEE (reference sequence). This CDR3 spans 17 amino acids. The J segment lost 9 bases and the V segment lost 4 bases, leaving 14 bases of the junction unmatched. The CDR3: CASSPRLAGGLKESQYF. DNA of the CDR3: TGTGCCAGCAGCCCCAGACTAGCGGGGGGGCTAAAGGAGTCCCAGTACTTC.

The rearrangement links TRBV7-2 to TRBJ1-6; possible D gene TRBD1, 6 bases. This CDR3 spans 14 amino acids. V was trimmed by 3 bases and J by 10 bases, leaving 13 bases between them. Germline CDR1 and CDR2: SGHTA and FQGNSA. The CDR3: CASSFRDTLSPLHF. The CDR3 DNA is TGTGCCAGCAGCTTCCGGGACACTTTATCACCCCTCCACTTT.

This clone was picked up one time. The chain recombines TRBV19 with TRBJ1-2; tentative D call: TRBD1 (6 bases). The length of the CDR3 is 13 residues. Trimming cost V 3 bases and J 8 bases, with 13 bases left between them. Germline V CDR1 and CDR2: LNHDA, SQIVND (reference sequence). As DNA, the CDR3 is TGTGCCAGTAGTATTAACAGGGTGACGGGCTACACCTTC. It codes for CASSINRVTGYTF. Combining the CDR3 with reference TRBV19 and TRBJ1-2 gives the whole variable domain DGGITQSPKYLFRKEGQNVTLSCEQNLNHDAMYWYRQDPGQGLRLIYYSQIVNDFQKGDIAEGYSVSREKKESFPLTVTSAQKNPTAFYLCASSINRVTGYTFGSGTRLTVV.

The V and J genes are TRBV24-1 and TRBJ1-1, with 10 bases aligning to TRBD1. Germline lookup yields CDR1 KGHDR and CDR2 SFDVKD. Losses at the gene ends were 4 bases for V and 8 bases for J; bases not matched to a gene: 9. The CDR3 has 15 residues. In DNA, the CDR3 is TGTGCCACCAGTGACCTGTCCCGGGACAGGGGAGAAGCTTTCTTT. Translation: CATSDLSRDRGEAFF.

Here the CDR3 DNA reads TGTGCCAGCAGCTTCGATCCGGGTATCTATGGCTACACCTTC. Protein sequence: CASSFDPGIYGYTF. The V call is TRBV5-4, the J call TRBJ1-2; D remains unclear. Germline-derived CDR1 and CDR2 are SGHNT and YYREEE (reference sequence). Trimming removed 2 bases from V and 4 bases from J, with 12 bases in between. This CDR3 is built from 14 residues.